The present T cell receptor (beta chain) was sequenced within a study of T cell repertoires in cytomegalovirus infection. The wider study: Peptides in the study included HLA-C-restricted and HLA-B-restricted CMV epitopes. Public TCR beta signatures marked donors with CMV infection and the matching HLA.

TCRdb re-derived calls from the reads in MiXCR, one entry per CDR3 protein. The table records 750,000 to 950,000 distinct CDR3 sequences, about 29% of them present only once. Germline V CDR1 and CDR2: SQVTM, ANQGSEA. The V and J ends lost 4 bases and 4 bases, in that order; junction bases with no gene match: 8. The CDR3 is 14 residues long. Study observations and caveats: Within the response measured ex vivo, HLA-C-restricted CMV-specific TCR beta clonotypes were dominant. People with CMV and the relevant HLA were identified by cumulative public TCR beta family frequency.

Comment on this clonotype: The antigen is not known.

The genes are TRBV29-1 and TRBJ2-5; 8 nucleotides agree with TRBD1. The source was cultured CD8+ T cells from PBMCs, collected from culture after CMV antigen stimulation. The receptor was isolated from a human donor in good health (CMV status not recorded). Some clones in this sample may be carry-over from other donors' samples. The CDR3 loop reads CSVVYQGAGETQYF. The CDR3, as DNA: TGCAGCGTTGTTTATCAGGGGGCGGGAGAGACCCAGTACTTC. Combining the CDR3 with reference TRBV29-1 and TRBJ2-5 gives the whole variable domain SAVISQKPSRDICQRGTSLTIQCQVDSQVTMMFWYRQQPGQSLTLIATANQGSEATYESGFVIDKFPISRPNLTFSTLTVSNMSPEDSSIYLCSVVYQGAGETQYFGPGTRLLVL.